These 7 T cell receptor beta chains came from one sample sequenced in a study of blood T cell repertoires in COVID-19. The protocol was immunoSEQ multiplex PCR, while the TCRdb copy is restricted to in-frame clones and leaves out a portion. The repertoire holds approximately 300,000 clones, around nine tenths seen once, with 1% in the top ten. The material sequenced was peripheral blood. These receptors were obtained from a man aged 45-65 years with active or convalescent COVID-19.

This chain joins TRBV5-4 and TRBJ1-1; 7 bases align to TRBD1. This CDR3 has 15 residues. CDR1 and CDR2 (germline): SGHNT, YYREEE (reference sequence). V shed 5 bases and J 1 base; nucleotides not matched to a gene: 8. The CDR3 is CASSDARTGNTEAFF. DNA of the CDR3: TGTGCCAGCAGTGACGCAAGGACAGGGAACACTGAAGCTTTCTTT.

CDR3 amino acids: CAISERGNTEAFF. CDR3 sequence (DNA): TGTGCCATCAGTGAGAGGGGGAACACTGAAGCTTTCTTT. The rearrangement links TRBV10-3 to TRBJ1-1; tentatively, D is TRBD1 (5 bases). This CDR3 region has 13 residues. CDR1 and CDR2 from the germline V gene are ENHRY and SYGVKD. The V and J ends lost 2 bases and 1 base respectively, with 5 bases between them.

The chain has TRBV5-6 and TRBJ2-1; D ambiguous. Trimming shortened V by 4 bases and J by 8 bases, and 7 bases separated the two germline ends. Per germline, CDR1 SGHDT and CDR2 YYEEEE. This CDR3 is 11 amino acids long. The CDR3 spells CASSRQDEQFF. For the CDR3, the DNA is TGTGCCAGCAGCCGTCAGGATGAGCAGTTCTTC.

The chain combines TRBV29-1 with TRBJ1-1; 8 bases line up with TRBD1. There are 12 residues in the CDR3. The V and J ends lost 5 bases and 5 bases, in that order; junction bases with no gene match: 4. The germline V gene encodes CDR1 SQVTM and CDR2 ANQGSEA. The CDR3 region is CSVNRGGTEAFF. For the CDR3, the DNA is TGCAGCGTTAACAGGGGGGGAACTGAAGCTTTCTTT.

The V and J genes are TRBV19 and TRBJ1-6; 7 nucleotides align to TRBD1. The CDR3 runs 14 residues. The V and J ends lost 4 bases and 4 bases, in that order; junction bases with no gene match: 1. Germline values: CDR1 LNHDA, CDR2 SQIVND (reference sequence). The CDR3 DNA is TGTGCCAGTAGTAGGGACAGTTATAATTCACCCCTCCACTTT. It codes for CASSRDSYNSPLHF.

The chain uses TRBV5-4 and TRBJ2-1; TRBD2 is a possible D gene (5 bases). The ends were cut back, 0 bases at V and 4 bases at J, with 11 bases in the middle. Germline CDR1 and CDR2: SGHNT and YYREEE (reference sequence). The length of the CDR3 is 15 residues. CDR3 sequence: CASSLGGRGYNEQFF. The DNA for the CDR3 is TGTGCCAGCAGCTTGGGAGGACGGGGTTACAATGAGCAGTTCTTC. Together with reference TRBV5-4 and TRBJ2-1, the CDR3 gives the full variable domain: ETGVTQSPTHLIKTRGQQVTLRCSSQSGHNTVSWYQQALGQGPQFIFQYYREEENGRGNFPPRFSGLQFPNYSSELNVNALELDDSALYLCASSLGGRGYNEQFFGPGTRLTVL.

This clone was detected only a few times. This sample also contains other DNA sequences that code for the same CDR3. The V gene is TRBV28, the J gene TRBJ1-1, with TRBD1 as a possible D gene (5 bases). V was pared by 2 bases and J by 2 bases, with 12 bases between. Germline V lookup: CDR1 MDHEN, CDR2 SYDVKM. CDR3 size: 15 residues. The CDR3 protein is CASSLRGGANTEAFF. The CDR3 DNA reads TGTGCCAGCAGTTTAAGGGGAGGGGCTAACACTGAAGCTTTCTTT. Together with reference TRBV28 and TRBJ1-1, the CDR3 gives the full variable domain: DVKVTQSSRYLVKRTGEKVFLECVQDMDHENMFWYRQDPGLGLRLIYFSYDVKMKEKGDIPEGYSVSREKKERFSLILESASTNQTSMYLCASSLRGGANTEAFFGQGTRLTVV.